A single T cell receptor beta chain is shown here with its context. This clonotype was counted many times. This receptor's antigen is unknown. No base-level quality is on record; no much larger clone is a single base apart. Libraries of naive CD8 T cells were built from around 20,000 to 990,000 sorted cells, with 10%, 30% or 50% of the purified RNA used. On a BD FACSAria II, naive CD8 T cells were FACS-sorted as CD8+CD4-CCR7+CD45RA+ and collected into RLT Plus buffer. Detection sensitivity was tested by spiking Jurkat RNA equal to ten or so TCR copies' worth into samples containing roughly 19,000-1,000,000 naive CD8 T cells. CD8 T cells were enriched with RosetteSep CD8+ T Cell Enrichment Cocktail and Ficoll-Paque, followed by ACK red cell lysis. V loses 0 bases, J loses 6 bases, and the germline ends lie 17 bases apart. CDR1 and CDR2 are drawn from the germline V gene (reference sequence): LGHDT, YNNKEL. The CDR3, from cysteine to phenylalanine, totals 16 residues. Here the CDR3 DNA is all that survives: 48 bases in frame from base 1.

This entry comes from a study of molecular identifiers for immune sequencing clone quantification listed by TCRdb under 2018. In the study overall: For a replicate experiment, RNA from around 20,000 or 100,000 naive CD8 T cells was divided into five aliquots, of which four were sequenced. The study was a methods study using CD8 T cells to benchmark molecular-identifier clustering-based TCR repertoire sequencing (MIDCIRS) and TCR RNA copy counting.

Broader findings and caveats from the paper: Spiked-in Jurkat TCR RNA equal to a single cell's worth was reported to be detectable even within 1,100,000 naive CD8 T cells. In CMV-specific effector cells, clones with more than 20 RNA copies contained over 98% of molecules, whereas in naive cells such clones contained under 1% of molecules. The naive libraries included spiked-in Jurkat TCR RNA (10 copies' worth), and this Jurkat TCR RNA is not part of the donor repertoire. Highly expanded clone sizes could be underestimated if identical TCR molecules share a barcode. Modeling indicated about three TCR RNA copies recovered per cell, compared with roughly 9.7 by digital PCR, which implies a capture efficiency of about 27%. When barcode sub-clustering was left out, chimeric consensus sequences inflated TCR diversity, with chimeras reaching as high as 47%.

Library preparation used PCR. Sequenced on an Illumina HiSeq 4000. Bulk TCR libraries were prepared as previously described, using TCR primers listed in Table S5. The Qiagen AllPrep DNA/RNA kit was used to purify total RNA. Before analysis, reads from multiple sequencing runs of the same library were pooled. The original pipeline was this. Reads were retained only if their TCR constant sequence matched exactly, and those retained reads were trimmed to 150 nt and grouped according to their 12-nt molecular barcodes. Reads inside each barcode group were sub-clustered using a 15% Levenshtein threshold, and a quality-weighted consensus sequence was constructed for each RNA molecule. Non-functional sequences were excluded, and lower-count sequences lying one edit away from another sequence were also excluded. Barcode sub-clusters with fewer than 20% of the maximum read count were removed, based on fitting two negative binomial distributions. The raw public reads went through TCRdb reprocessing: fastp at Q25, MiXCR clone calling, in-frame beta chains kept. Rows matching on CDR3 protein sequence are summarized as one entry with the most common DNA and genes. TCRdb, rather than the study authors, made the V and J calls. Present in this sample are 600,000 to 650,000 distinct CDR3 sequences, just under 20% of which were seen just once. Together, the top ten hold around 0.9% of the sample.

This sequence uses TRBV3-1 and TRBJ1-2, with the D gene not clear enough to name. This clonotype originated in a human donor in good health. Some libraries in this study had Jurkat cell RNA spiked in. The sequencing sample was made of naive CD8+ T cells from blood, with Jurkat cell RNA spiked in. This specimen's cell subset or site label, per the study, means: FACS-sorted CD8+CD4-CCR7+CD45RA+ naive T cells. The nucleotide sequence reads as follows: TGTGCCAGCAGCCAAGATTCCCAACCCTTTGATCATGGCTACACCTTC. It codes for CASSQDSQPFDHGYTF.